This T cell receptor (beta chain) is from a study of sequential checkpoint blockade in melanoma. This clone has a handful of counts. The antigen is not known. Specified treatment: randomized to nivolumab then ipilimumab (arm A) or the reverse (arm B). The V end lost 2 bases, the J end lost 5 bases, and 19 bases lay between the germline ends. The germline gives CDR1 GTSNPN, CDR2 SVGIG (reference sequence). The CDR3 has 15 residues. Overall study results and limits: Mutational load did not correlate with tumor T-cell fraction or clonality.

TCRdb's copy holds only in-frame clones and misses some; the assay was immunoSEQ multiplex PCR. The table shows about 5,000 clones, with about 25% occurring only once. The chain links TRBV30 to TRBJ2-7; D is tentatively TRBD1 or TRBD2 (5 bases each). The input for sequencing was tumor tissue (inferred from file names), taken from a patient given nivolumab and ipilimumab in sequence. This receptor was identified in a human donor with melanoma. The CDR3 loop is CAWSPMRGPRDEQYF. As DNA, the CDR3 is TGTGCCTGGAGTCCTATGAGGGGCCCCAGGGACGAGCAGTACTTC.